This T cell receptor beta chain is drawn from a study of blood T cell repertoires in COVID-19 (dated by TCRdb to the early 2020s). A note on the overall study: Samples from collaborators originated in the United States, Italy and Spain and spanned both the acute and convalescent phases of COVID-19. The prospective study material was composed of cDNA or gDNA derived from T cells, B-cell-depleted T cells, or PBMCs. Deeply sampled blood TCRbeta repertoires from subjects exposed to, actively infected with, or recovered from COVID-19 were included in the dataset. The repertoires were released in a freely available public database intended as a resource for research on the immune response to SARS-CoV-2. The samples were drawn from two sources: the first 160 participants of the ongoing ImmuneRACE study, and 1,000 to 1,500 subjects contributed by 6 global collaborators. A de-identified subject ID, COVID-19 status, age in years and sex were almost always included in the sample metadata. Where available, HLA class I and class II types were taken from metadata supplied by the sample provider and were not determined by assay-based typing.

The immunoSEQ Assay, a bias-controlled multiplex PCR, was used to amplify TCRbeta CDR3 regions from genomic DNA. Processing in the source paper ran as follows. The number of nucleated cells in each sample was estimated by amplification of reference gene primers within the assay. To quantify the absolute abundance of each unique TCRbeta CDR3 rearrangement, sequence reads were collapsed and filtered. For each sample, productive Simpson clonality was calculated as the square root of Simpson's diversity index over productive rearrangements. The table comes from immuneACCESS by way of TCRdb, which keeps in-frame sequences with V and J called. Part of the clones is missing from these tables; in studies checked, under half for an unresolved V gene and the rest for unknown reasons. V and J calls and clone size are as listed in that table; D and trimming were resolved from the DNA. The sample table shows a few hundred thousand clones, and approximately 91% are seen once. Of the sample, roughly 2.7% is held by the ten largest clones.

Results and caveats for the whole study, not just this receptor: The quantity of clinical and demographic metadata differed by source and by participant and was supplied without curation.

One collaborating source in Seattle enrolled patients while the patients were actively infected and followed the patients over time throughout the course of disease. Each collaborating institution followed its own protocols to collect whole blood in K2EDTA tubes. For TCRbeta analysis, collaborator samples were shipped as frozen whole blood, as isolated PBMCs, or as DNA extracted from either sample type. V is cut by 2 bases and J by 1 base, and the space between the germline ends is 8 bases. Counted from cysteine to phenylalanine, this CDR3 has 14 amino acids. CDR3 DNA only is kept here, 42 bases in frame from base 1. The germline V gene encodes CDR1 SGHRS and CDR2 YFSETQ. In the case of this clone: Its antigen has not been determined. No base quality information exists; no much larger clone differs at one position.

Sequencing was carried out using peripheral blood. This TCR derives from a person under 35 with COVID-19, enrolled during active disease. The rearranged chain carries TRBV5-1 and TRBJ2-3, with the D gene too uncertain to name. The CDR3 region reads CASSLLRGTDTQYF. The DNA sequence is as follows: TGCGCCAGCAGCTTACTCCGAGGCACAGATACGCAGTATTTT.